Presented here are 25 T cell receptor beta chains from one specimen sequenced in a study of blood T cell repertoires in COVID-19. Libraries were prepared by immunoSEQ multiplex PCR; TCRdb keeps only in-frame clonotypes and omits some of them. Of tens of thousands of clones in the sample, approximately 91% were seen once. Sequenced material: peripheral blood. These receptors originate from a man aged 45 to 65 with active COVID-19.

The CDR3 here is CASSLGHLSGTSGGAIPYEQYF. CDR3 nucleotide sequence: TGTGCCAGCAGTTTAGGCCACTTATCGGGGACTAGCGGGGGGGCTATCCCCTACGAGCAGTACTTC. V usage is TRBV28 and J usage is TRBJ2-7; 16 bases are a match to TRBD2. The CDR3 loop spans 22 amino acids. The ends lost 2 bases at V and 2 bases at J; junction bases unmatched: 18. Germline V gene lookup returns CDR1 MDHEN and CDR2 SYDVKM.

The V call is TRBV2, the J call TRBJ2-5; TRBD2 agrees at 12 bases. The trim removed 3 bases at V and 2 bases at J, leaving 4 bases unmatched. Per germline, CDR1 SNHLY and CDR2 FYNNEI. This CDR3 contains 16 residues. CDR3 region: CASSDLLAGGQETQYF. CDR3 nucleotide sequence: TGTGCCAGCAGTGACCTTCTAGCGGGGGGGCAAGAGACCCAGTACTTC.

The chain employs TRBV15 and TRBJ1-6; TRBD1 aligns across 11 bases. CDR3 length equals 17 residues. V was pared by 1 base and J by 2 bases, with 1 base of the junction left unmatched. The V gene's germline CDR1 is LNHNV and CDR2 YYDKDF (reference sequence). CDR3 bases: TGTGCCACCAGCAGAGGGGGACAGGGGGCCTATAATTCACCCCTCCACTTT. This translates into CATSRGGQGAYNSPLHF.

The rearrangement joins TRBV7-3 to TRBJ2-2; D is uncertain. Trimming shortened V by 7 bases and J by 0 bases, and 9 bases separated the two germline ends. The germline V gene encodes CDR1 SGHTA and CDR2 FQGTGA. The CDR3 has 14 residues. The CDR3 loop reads CASKRQANTGELFF. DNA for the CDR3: TGTGCCAGCAAGAGACAAGCGAACACCGGGGAGCTGTTTTTT.

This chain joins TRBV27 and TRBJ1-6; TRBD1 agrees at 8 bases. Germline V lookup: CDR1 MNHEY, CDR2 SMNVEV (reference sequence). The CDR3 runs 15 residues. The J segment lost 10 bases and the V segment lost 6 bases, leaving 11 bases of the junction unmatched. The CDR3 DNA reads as TGTGCCAGCAGCCATAGGACAGGGAGGCGGTCACCCCTCCACTTT. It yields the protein CASSHRTGRRSPLHF.

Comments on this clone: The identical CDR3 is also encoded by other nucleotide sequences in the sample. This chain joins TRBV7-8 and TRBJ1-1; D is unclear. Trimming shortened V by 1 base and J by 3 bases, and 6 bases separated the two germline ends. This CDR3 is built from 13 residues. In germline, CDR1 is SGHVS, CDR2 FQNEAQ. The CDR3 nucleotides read TGTGCCAGCAGCTTAGGCGGGGACACTGAAGCTTTCTTT. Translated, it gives CASSLGGDTEAFF.

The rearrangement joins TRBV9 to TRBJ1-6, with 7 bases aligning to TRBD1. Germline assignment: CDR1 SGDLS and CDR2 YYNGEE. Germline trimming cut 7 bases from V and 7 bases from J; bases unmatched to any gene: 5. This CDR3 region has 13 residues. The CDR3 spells CASAPGGNSPLHF. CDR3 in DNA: TGTGCCAGCGCGCCAGGGGGGAATTCACCCCTCCACTTT.

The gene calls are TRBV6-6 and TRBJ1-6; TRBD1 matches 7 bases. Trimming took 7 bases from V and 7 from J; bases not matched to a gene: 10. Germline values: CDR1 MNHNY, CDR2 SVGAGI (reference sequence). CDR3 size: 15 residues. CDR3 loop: CASNLDREFNSPLHF. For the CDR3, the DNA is TGTGCCAGCAACCTAGACAGGGAGTTCAATTCACCCCTCCACTTT.

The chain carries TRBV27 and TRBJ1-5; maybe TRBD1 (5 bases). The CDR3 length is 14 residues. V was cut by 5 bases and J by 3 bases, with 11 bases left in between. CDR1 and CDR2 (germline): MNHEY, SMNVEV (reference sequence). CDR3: CASSPGDHNQPQHF. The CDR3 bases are TGTGCCAGCAGTCCGGGGGACCACAATCAGCCCCAGCATTTT.

DNA of the CDR3: TGCGCCAGCCGACCACAGGGACCAGAAAAACTGTTTTTT. Amino acids: CASRPQGPEKLFF. This rearrangement joins TRBV4-1 to TRBJ1-4; tentatively, D is TRBD1 (6 bases). The CDR3 has 13 amino acids. V shed 8 bases and J shed 8 bases, with 15 bases lying between them. Per germline, CDR1 MGHRA and CDR2 YSYEKL.

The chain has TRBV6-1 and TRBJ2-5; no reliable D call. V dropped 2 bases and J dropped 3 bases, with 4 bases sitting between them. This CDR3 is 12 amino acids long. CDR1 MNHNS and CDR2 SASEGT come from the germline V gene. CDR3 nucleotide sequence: TGTGCCAGCAGTGAACAGAAAGAGACCCAGTACTTC. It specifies CASSEQKETQYF.

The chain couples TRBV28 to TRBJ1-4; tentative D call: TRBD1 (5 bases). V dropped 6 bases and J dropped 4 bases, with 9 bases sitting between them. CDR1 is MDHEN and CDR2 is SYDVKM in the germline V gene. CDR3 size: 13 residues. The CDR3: CASSSGGNEKLFF. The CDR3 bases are TGTGCCAGCAGCTCGGGGGGTAATGAAAAACTGTTTTTT.

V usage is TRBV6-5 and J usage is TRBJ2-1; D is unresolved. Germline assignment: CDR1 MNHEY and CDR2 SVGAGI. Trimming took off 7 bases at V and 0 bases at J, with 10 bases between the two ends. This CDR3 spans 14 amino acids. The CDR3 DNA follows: TGTGCCAGCACTAGTATCGGCTCCTACAATGAGCAGTTCTTC. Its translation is CASTSIGSYNEQFF.

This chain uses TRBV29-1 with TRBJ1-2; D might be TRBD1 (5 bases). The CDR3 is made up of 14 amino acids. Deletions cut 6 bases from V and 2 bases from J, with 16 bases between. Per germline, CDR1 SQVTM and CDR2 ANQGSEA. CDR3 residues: CSVPAQGRNYGYTF. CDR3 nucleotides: TGCAGCGTACCCGCTCAGGGTCGGAACTATGGCTACACCTTC.

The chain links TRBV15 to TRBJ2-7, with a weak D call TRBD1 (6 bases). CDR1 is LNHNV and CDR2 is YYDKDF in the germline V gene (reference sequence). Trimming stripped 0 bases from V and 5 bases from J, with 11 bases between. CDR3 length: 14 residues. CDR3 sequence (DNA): TGTGCCACCAGCAGAGATATACAGGGTGACGAGCAGTACTTC. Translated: CATSRDIQGDEQYF.

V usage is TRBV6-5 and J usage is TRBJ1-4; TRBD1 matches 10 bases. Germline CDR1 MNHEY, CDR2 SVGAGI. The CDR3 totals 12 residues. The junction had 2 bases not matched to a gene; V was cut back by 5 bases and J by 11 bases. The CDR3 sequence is CASSPGQGKLFF. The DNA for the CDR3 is TGTGCCAGCAGTCCGGGACAGGGGAAACTGTTTTTT.

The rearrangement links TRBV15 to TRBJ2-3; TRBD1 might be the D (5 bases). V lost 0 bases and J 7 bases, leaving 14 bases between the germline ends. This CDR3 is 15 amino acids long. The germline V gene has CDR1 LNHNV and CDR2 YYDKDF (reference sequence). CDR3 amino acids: CATSRDVAGSNTQYF. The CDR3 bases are TGTGCCACCAGCAGAGATGTGGCAGGGTCGAATACGCAGTATTTT. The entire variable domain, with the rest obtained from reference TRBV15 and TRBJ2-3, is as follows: DAMVIQNPRYQVTQFGKPVTLSCSQTLNHNVMYWYQQKSSQAPKLLFHYYDKDFNNEADTPDNFQSRRPNTSFCFLDIRSPGLGDTAMYLCATSRDVAGSNTQYFGPGTRLTVL.

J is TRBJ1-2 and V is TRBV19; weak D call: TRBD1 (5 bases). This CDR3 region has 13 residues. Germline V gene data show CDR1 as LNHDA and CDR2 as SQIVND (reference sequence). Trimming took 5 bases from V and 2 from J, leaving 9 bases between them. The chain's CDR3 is CASSPPGNYGYTF. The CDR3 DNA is TGTGCCAGTAGTCCTCCAGGGAACTATGGCTACACCTTC. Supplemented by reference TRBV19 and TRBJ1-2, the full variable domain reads DGGITQSPKYLFRKEGQNVTLSCEQNLNHDAMYWYRQDPGQGLRLIYYSQIVNDFQKGDIAEGYSVSREKKESFPLTVTSAQKNPTAFYLCASSPPGNYGYTFGSGTRLTVV.

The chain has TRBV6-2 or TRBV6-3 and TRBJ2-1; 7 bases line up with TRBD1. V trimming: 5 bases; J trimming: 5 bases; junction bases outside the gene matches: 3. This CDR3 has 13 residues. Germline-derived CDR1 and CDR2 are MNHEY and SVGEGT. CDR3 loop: CASSRDSHNEQFF. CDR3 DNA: TGTGCCAGCAGTAGGGACAGCCACAATGAGCAGTTCTTC.

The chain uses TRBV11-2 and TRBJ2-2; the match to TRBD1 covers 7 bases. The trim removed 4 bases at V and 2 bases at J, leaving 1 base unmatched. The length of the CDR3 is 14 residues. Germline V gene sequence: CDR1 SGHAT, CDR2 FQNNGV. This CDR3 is CASSWTGNTGELFF. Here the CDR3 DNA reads TGTGCCAGCAGCTGGACAGGCAACACCGGGGAGCTGTTTTTT.

The CDR3 DNA sequence: TGTGCCAGCAGTGAAGTAGAGCGGTCCACAGATACGCAGTATTTT. Translation: CASSEVERSTDTQYF. The rearrangement joins TRBV2 to TRBJ2-3, with D perhaps TRBD2 (5 bases). This CDR3 is 15 amino acids long. Trimming left V 1 base short and J 2 bases short, with 10 bases between. Germline-derived CDR1 and CDR2 are SNHLY and FYNNEI.

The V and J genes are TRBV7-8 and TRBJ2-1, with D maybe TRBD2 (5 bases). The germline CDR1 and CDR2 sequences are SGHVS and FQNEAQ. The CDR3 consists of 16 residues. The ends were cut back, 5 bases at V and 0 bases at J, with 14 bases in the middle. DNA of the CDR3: TGTGCCAGCAGCATTTCCCGGACTGCCTCCTACAATGAGCAGTTCTTC. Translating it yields CASSISRTASYNEQFF.

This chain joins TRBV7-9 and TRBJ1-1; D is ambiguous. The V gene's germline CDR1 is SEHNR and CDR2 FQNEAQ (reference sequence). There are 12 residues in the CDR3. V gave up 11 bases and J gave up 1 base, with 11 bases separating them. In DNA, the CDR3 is TGTGCCGGCGGACGGGGGAACACTGAAGCTTTCTTT. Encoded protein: CAGGRGNTEAFF.

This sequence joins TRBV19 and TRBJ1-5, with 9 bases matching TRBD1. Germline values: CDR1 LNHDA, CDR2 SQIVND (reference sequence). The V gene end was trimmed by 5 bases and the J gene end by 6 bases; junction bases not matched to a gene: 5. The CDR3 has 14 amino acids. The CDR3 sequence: CASSGTGFSQPQHF. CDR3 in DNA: TGTGCCAGTAGTGGGACAGGGTTTAGTCAGCCCCAGCATTTT.

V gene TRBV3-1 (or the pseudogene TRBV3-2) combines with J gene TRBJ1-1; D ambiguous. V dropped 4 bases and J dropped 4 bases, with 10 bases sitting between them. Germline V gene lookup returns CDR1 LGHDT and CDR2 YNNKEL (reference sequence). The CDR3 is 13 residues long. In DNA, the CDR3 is TGTGCCAGCAGCCCAATTTCCGGCACTGAAGCTTTCTTT. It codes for CASSPISGTEAFF.